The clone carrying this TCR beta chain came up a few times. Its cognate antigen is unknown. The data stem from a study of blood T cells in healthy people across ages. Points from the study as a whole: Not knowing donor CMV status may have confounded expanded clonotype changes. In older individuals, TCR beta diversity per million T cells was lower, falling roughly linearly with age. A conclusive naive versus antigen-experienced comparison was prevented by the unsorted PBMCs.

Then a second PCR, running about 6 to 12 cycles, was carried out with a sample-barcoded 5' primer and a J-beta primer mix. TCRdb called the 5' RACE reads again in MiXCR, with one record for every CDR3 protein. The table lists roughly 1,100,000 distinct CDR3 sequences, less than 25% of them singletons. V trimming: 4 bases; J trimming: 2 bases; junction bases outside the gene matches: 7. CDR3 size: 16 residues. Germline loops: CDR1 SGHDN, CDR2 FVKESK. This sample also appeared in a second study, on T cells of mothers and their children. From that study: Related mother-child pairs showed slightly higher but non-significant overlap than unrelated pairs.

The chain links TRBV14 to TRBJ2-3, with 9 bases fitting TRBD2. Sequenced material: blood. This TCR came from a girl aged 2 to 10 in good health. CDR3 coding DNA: TGTGCCAGCAGCCGTGGACTAGCGAGGCTCACAGATACGCAGTATTTT. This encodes CASSRGLARLTDTQYF.